This T cell receptor beta chain was documented in a study of identical twins. Trimming pared 2 bases from V and 3 bases from J, leaving 11 bases between. Germline assignment: CDR1 SGHRS and CDR2 YFSETQ. CDR3 length: 14 residues. One entry per CDR3 protein, called by TCRdb with MiXCR from the 5' RACE reads. The sample has about 470,000 distinct CDR3 sequences, 24% seen once; the top ten hold 2.9%. This sample also appeared in a second study, on T cells expressing NK-cell markers. That paper adds: Repertoires of TCR beta were obtained from T cells sorted as CD3+CD56+NKG2C+, CD3+CD56+NKG2C- and CD3+CD56-NKG2C+. Seven of the eight sequenced donors were HCMV-seropositive; one was seronegative. Dominant NKG2C+ clonotypes in six donors made up about 1.0-7.0% of CD8+ T cells. For a handful of donors, these clonotypes were likewise the leading ones in the CD3+CD56-NKG2C+ fraction.

What was sequenced was CD4+ T cells sorted from blood. This TCR came from a young woman in good health. The chain is built from TRBV5-1 and TRBJ1-2; D call uncertain. The CDR3 protein is CASSFGWGDYGYTF. In DNA form, the CDR3 reads TGCGCCAGCAGCTTCGGATGGGGTGACTATGGCTACACCTTC.